What follows are 8 T cell receptor beta chains derived from one specimen sequenced in a study. In TCRdb, the RT-PCR reads were re-called with MiXCR into one record per CDR3 protein. The sample has more than 600,000 distinct CDR3 sequences, 14% seen once. The specimen was memory CD4+ T cells from blood. All receptors come from a female donor in good health, serving as a healthy control.

The J gene is TRBJ1-2, the V gene TRBV9; D possibly corresponds to TRBD1 (6 bases). This CDR3 has 13 amino acids. Per the germline V gene, CDR1 is SGDLS and CDR2 is YYNGEE. Between the trimmed V and J ends, which lost 3 bases and 8 bases, there was a span of 14 bases. The CDR3: CASSGKGDEGYTF. The CDR3 nucleotides read TGTGCCAGCAGCGGGAAGGGGGATGAGGGCTACACCTTC.

There are a few counts of this clonotype. V is TRBV11-2 and J is TRBJ2-1, with D tentatively TRBD1 or TRBD2 (6 bases each). Germline V gives CDR1 SGHAT, CDR2 FQNNGV. The CDR3 is 18 amino acids. This CDR3 reads CAVQGRRGQRRSYNEQFF. The CDR3 DNA follows: TGTGCAGTTCAAGGTCGTCGGGGGCAGCGGCGGTCCTACAATGAGCAGTTCTTC.

The DNA of the CDR3 is TGCAGTGCTAGAGATTGGAGGGTGGGCTTTGGGACAGCTCTTATTGAAGCTTTCTTT. Its protein is CSARDWRVGFGTALIEAFF. The chain joins TRBV20-1 to TRBJ1-1; 7 nucleotides align to TRBD1. This CDR3 comprises 19 residues. Germline trimming cut 0 bases from V and 7 bases from J; bases unmatched to any gene: 23. Germline assignment: CDR1 DFQATT and CDR2 SNEGSKA (reference sequence).

This clonotype has a handful of counts. The chain couples TRBV10-3 to TRBJ1-1, with D uncertain. The V end lost 2 bases, the J end lost 1 base, and 5 bases lay between the germline ends. The CDR3 is 13 residues long. CDR1 is ENHRY and CDR2 is SYGVKD in the germline V gene. The CDR3 region is CAISEAPNTEAFF. The CDR3 nucleotides read TGTGCCATCAGTGAGGCGCCGAACACTGAAGCTTTCTTT.

Only a few counts were recorded for this clonotype. The chain links TRBV27 to TRBJ1-5, with a weak D call TRBD1 (5 bases). The V end lost 3 bases, the J end lost 4 bases, and 10 bases lay between the germline ends. Germline CDR1 and CDR2: MNHEY and SMNVEV (reference sequence). The CDR3 runs to 14 residues. The CDR3 nucleotides read TGTGCCAGCAGTTTGGGACGTCTGAATCAGCCCCAGCATTTT. Amino acid sequence: CASSLGRLNQPQHF.

This clonotype has a handful of counts. The V and J genes are TRBV28 and TRBJ2-1, with D perhaps given as TRBD1 or TRBD2 (6 bases each). The CDR3 length is 15 residues. Trimming stripped 5 bases from V and 3 bases from J, with 14 bases between. Germline V gene sequence: CDR1 MDHEN, CDR2 SYDVKM. The CDR3 spells CASSPKGGYYNEQFF. The CDR3 DNA reads TGTGCCAGCAGTCCAAAGGGGGGCTACTACAATGAGCAGTTCTTC. The full variable domain, its missing parts supplied by reference TRBV28 and TRBJ2-1, is DVKVTQSSRYLVKRTGEKVFLECVQDMDHENMFWYRQDPGLGLRLIYFSYDVKMKEKGDIPEGYSVSREKKERFSLILESASTNQTSMYLCASSPKGGYYNEQFFGPGTRLTVL.

The V gene is TRBV12-3 or TRBV12-4, the J gene TRBJ1-2; D gene ambiguous. The CDR3 is 15 amino acids. V dropped 2 bases and J dropped 5 bases, with 15 bases sitting between them. CDR3 nucleotides: TGTGCCAGCAGTTTAACCCTCCGACACCTGTATGGCTACACCTTC. Protein product: CASSLTLRHLYGYTF.

CDR3 amino acids: CASSLVPGQGTQPQHF. The CDR3, as DNA: TGTGCCAGCAGTTTAGTTCCGGGACAGGGGACCCAGCCCCAGCATTTT. The rearrangement joins TRBV28 to TRBJ1-5; TRBD1 matches 10 bases. The germline V gene has CDR1 MDHEN and CDR2 SYDVKM. V was pared by 2 bases and J by 7 bases, with 8 bases of the junction left unmatched. The CDR3 length is 16 residues.